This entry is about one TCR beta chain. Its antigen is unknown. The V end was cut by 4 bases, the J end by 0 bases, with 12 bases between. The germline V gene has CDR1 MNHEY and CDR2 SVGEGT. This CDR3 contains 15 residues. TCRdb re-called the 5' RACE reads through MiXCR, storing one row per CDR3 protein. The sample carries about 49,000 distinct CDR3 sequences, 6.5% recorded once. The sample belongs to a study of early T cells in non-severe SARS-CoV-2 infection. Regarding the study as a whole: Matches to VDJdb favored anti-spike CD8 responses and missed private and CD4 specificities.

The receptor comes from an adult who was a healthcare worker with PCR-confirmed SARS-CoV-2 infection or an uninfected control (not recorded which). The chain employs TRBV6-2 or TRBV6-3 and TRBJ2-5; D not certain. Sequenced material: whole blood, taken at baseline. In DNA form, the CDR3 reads TGTGCCAGCAGTTCCCATCCGGAGTACCAAGAGACCCAGTACTTC. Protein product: CASSSHPEYQETQYF.